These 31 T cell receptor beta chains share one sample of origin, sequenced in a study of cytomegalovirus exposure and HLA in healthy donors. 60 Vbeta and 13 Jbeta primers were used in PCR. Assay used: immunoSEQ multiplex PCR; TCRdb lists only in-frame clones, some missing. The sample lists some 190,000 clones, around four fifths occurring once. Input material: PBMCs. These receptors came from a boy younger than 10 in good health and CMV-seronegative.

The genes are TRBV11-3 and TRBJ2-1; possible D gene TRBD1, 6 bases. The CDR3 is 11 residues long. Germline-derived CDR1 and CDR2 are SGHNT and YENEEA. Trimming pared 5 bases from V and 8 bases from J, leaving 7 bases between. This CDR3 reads CASSQGYEQFF. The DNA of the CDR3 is TGTGCCAGCAGCCAGGGGTATGAGCAGTTCTTC.

The DNA of the CDR3 is TGTGCCAGCAGCAACCTCCTGGCCCCCCAAGAGACCCAGTACTTC. Its translation is CASSNLLAPQETQYF. The genes are TRBV27 and TRBJ2-5; no firm D call. Germline CDR1 MNHEY, CDR2 SMNVEV (reference sequence). V shed 6 bases and J shed 1 base, with 15 bases lying between them. The CDR3 is 15 amino acids.

The CDR3 sequence: CAGTGNSGNTIYF. The CDR3 bases are TGTGCCGGCACCGGGAATTCTGGAAACACCATATATTTT. This rearrangement joins TRBV2 to TRBJ1-3; D unresolved. V dropped 11 bases and J dropped 1 base, with 12 bases sitting between them. The CDR3 has 13 amino acids. Germline loops: CDR1 SNHLY, CDR2 FYNNEI.

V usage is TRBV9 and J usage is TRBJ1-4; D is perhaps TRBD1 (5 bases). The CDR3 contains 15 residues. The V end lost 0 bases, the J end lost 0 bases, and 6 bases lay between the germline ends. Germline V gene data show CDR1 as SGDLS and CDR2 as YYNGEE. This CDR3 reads CASSVEGATNEKLFF. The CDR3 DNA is TGTGCCAGCAGCGTAGAAGGGGCAACTAATGAAAAACTGTTTTTT.

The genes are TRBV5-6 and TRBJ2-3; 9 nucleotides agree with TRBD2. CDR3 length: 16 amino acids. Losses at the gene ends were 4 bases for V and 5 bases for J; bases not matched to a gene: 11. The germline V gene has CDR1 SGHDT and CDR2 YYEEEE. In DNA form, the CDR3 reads TGTGCCAGCAGCCTTACTGGCGGGAGGGCTCGAGATACGCAGTATTTT. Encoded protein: CASSLTGGRARDTQYF.

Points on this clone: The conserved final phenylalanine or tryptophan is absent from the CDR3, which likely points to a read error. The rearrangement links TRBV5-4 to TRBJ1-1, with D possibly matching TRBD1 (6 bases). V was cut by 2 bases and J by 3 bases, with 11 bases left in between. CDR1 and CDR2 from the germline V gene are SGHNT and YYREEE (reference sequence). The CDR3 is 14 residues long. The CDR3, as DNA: TGTGCCAGCAGCTTTGGGGGGGCTGACACTGAAGCTTTCCTT. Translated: CASSFGGADTEAFL.

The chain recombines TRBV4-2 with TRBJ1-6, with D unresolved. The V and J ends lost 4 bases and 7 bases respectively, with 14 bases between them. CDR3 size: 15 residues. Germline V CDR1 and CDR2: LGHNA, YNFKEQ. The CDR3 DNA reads TGTGCCAGCAGCCCACGCCATCAGATGAATTCACCCCTCCACTTT. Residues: CASSPRHQMNSPLHF.

CDR3 coding DNA: TGTGCCAGCAGTTACGCCAACACAGGTCCCTGGGGCTACACCTTC. Translation gives CASSYANTGPWGYTF. The J gene is TRBJ1-2, the V gene TRBV6-5, with a tentative D call TRBD1 (5 bases). In germline, CDR1 is MNHEY, CDR2 SVGAGI. This CDR3 is 15 amino acids long. The V and J ends lost 2 bases and 8 bases respectively, with 18 bases between them.

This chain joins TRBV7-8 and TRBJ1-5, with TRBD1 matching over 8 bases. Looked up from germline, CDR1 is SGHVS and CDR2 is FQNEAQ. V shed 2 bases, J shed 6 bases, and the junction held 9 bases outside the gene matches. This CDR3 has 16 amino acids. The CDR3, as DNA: TGTGCCAGCAGCTTACGAGGACAGGGAGGCGGTCAGCCCCAGCATTTT. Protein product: CASSLRGQGGGQPQHF.

CDR3 bases: TGTGCCAGCAGCAAAGACAGGGGTGGCACCGGGGAGCTGTTTTTT. Its protein product is CASSKDRGGTGELFF. V gene TRBV27 combines with J gene TRBJ2-2; 8 nucleotides match TRBD1. The CDR3 spans 15 residues. The V gene's germline CDR1 is MNHEY and CDR2 SMNVEV (reference sequence). With V trimmed by 6 bases and J by 4 bases, 7 bases remained unmatched.

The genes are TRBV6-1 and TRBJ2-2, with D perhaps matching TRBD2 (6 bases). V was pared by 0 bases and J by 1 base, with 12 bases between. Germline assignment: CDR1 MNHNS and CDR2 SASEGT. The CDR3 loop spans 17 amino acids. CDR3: CASSEALTSWNTGELFF. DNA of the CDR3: TGTGCCAGCAGTGAAGCGTTGACTAGTTGGAACACCGGGGAGCTGTTTTTT.

The CDR3 region is CASSPRRRDGVNYEQYF. The CDR3 DNA reads as TGTGCCAGCAGCCCGAGGAGGCGGGACGGGGTTAACTACGAGCAGTACTTC. This chain joins TRBV11-2 and TRBJ2-7; perhaps TRBD2 as D (6 bases). The CDR3 contains 17 residues. Germline CDR1 and CDR2: SGHAT and FQNNGV. V lost 5 bases to trimming and J lost 3 bases, with 23 bases between them.

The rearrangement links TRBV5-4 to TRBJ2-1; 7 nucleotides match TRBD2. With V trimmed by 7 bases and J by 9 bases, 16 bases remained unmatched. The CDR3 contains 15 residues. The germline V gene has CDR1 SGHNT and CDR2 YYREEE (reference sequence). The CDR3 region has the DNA TGTGCCAGCCGACCCGGGGGGTCCGTCTTGAGTGAGCAGTTCTTC. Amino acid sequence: CASRPGGSVLSEQFF.

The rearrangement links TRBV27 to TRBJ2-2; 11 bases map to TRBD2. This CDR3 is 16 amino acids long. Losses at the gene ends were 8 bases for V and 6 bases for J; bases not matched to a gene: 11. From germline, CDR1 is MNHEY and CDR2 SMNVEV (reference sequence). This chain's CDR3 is CASGSPGLAEAGELFF. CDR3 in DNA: TGTGCCAGCGGATCCCCGGGACTAGCGGAGGCCGGGGAGCTGTTTTTT.

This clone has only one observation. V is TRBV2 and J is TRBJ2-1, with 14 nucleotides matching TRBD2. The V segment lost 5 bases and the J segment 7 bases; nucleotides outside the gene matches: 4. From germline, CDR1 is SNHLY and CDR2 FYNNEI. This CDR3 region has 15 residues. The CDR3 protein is CASSWTSGGSNEQFF. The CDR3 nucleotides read TGTGCCAGCAGTTGGACTAGCGGGGGGTCAAATGAGCAGTTCTTC.

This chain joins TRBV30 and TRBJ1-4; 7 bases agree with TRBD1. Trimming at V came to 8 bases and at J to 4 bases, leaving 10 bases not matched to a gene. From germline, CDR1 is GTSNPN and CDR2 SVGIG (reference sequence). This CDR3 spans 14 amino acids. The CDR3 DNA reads TGTGCCGGAGACGAGACAGGGAATAATGAAAAACTGTTTTTT. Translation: CAGDETGNNEKLFF.

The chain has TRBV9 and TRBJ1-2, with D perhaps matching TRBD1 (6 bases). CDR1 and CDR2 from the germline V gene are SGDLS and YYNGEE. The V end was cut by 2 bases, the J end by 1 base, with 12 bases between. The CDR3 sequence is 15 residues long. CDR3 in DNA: TGTGCCAGCAGCGTGTATGGGGACATTAACTATGGCTACACCTTC. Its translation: CASSVYGDINYGYTF.

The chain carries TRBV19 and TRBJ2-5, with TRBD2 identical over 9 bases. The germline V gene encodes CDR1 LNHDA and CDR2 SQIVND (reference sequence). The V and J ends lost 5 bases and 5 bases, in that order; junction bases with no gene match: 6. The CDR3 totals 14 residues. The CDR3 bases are TGTGCCAGTAGTTCGGGACTAGCCACGGAGACCCAGTACTTC. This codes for CASSSGLATETQYF.

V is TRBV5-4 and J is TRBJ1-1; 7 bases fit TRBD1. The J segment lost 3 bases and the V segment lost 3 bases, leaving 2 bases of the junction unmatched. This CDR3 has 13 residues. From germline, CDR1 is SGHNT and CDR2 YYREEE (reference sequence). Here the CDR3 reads CASSSRGYTEAFF. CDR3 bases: TGTGCCAGCAGCTCCAGGGGGTACACTGAAGCTTTCTTT. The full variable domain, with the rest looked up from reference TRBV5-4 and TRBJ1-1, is ETGVTQSPTHLIKTRGQQVTLRCSSQSGHNTVSWYQQALGQGPQFIFQYYREEENGRGNFPPRFSGLQFPNYSSELNVNALELDDSALYLCASSSRGYTEAFFGQGTRLTVV.

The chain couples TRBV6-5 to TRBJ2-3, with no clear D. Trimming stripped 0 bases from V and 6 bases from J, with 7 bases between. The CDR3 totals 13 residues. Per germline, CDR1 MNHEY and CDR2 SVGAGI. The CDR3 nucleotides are TGTGCCAGCAGTTACTCGTTAGTTGATACGCAGTATTTT. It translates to CASSYSLVDTQYF.

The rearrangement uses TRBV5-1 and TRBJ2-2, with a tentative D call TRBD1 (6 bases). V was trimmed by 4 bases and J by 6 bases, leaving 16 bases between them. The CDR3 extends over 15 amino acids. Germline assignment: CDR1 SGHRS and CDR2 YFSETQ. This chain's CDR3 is CASSPEQGRAGELFF. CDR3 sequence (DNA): TGCGCCAGCAGCCCCGAACAGGGTAGGGCCGGGGAGCTGTTTTTT.

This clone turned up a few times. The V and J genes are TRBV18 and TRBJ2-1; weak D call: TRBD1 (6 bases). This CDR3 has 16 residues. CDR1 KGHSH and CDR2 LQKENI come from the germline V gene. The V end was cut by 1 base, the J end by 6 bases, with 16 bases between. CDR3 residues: CASSPLNTGTSNEQFF. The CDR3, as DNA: TGTGCCAGCTCACCACTTAATACAGGGACGTCCAATGAGCAGTTCTTC. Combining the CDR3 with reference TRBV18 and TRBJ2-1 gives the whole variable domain NAGVMQNPRHLVRRRGQEARLRCSPMKGHSHVYWYRQLPEEGLKFMVYLQKENIIDESGMPKERFSAEFPKEGPSILRIQQVVRGDSAAYFCASSPLNTGTSNEQFFGPGTRLTVL.

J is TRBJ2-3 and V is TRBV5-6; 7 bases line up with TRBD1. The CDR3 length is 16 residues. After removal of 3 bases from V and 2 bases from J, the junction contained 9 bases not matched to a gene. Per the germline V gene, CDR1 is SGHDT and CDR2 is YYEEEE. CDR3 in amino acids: CASSSTPQGITDTQYF. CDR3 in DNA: TGTGCCAGCAGCTCCACCCCACAGGGGATCACAGATACGCAGTATTTT.

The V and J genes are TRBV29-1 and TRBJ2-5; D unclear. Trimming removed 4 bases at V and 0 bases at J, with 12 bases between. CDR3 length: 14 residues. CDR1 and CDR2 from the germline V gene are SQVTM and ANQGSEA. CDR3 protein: CSVALTPYQETQYF. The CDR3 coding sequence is TGCAGCGTTGCTTTGACTCCGTACCAAGAGACCCAGTACTTC.

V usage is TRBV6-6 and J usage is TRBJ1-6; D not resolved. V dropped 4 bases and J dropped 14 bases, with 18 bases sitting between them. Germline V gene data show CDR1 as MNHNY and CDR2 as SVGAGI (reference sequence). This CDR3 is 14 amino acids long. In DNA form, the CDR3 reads TGTGCCAGCAGTTCGAGACACCCAGATTGGGCCCTCCACTTT. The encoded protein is CASSSRHPDWALHF.

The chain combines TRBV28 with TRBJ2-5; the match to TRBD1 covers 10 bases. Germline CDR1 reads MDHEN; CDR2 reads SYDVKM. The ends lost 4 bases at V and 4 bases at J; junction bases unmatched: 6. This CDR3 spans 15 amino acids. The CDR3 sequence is CASSSPTGGRETQYF. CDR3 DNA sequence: TGTGCCAGCAGTTCTCCGACAGGGGGCAGAGAGACCCAGTACTTC.

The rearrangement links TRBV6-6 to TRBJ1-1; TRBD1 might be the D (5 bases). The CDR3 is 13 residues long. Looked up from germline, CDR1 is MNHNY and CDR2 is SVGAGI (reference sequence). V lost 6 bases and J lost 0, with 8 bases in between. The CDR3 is CASRLQVNTEAFF. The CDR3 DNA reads TGTGCCAGCAGGCTACAGGTGAACACTGAAGCTTTCTTT.

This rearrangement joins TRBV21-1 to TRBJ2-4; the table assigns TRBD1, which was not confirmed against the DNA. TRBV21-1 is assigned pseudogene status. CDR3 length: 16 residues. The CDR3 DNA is TGTGCCAGCAGCAAAAAGGACAGGGGGGTCAAAAACATTCAGTACTTC. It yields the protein CASSKKDRGVKNIQYF.

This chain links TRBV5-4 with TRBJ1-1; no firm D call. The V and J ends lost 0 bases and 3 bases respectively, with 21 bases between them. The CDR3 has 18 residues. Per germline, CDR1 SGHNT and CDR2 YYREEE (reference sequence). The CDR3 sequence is CASSLEFGVAGLDTEAFF. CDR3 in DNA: TGTGCCAGCAGCTTGGAGTTTGGTGTCGCAGGATTAGACACTGAAGCTTTCTTT.

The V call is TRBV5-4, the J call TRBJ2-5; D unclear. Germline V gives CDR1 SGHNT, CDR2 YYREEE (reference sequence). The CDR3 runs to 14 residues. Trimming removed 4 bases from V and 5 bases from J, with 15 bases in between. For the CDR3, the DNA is TGTGCCAGCAGCCCCCGCCCGAGCCGGGAGACCCAGTACTTC. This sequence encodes CASSPRPSRETQYF.

Here the CDR3 reads CAISTYRGETQYF. The CDR3 coding sequence is TGTGCCATCAGTACATACAGGGGTGAGACCCAGTACTTC. The chain uses TRBV10-3 and TRBJ2-5, with 7 bases aligning to TRBD1. This CDR3 region has 13 residues. CDR1 and CDR2 from the germline V gene are ENHRY and SYGVKD. The junction had 5 bases not matched to a gene; V was cut back by 5 bases and J by 5 bases.